One sample yielded the 17 T cell receptor beta chains listed below, sequenced in a study of T-cell memory formation after mild COVID-19. MiXCR, run by TCRdb on the 5' RACE reads, gives a single entry per CDR3 protein. The table records about 50,000 distinct CDR3 sequences, approximately 8% of them present only once. The sample taken for sequencing was PBMCs or a T cell subset sorted from them (not recorded which). Receptors were obtained from a man younger than 35 who had mild COVID-19 (a few samples of this study predate the infection). Cell type and time point are not known.

V usage is TRBV5-4 and J usage is TRBJ1-6; no reliable D call. The ends were cut back, 5 bases at V and 8 bases at J, with 11 bases in the middle. Germline assignment: CDR1 SGHNT and CDR2 YYREEE (reference sequence). This CDR3 is built from 13 residues. The CDR3 is CASRRERDSPLHF. CDR3 coding DNA: TGTGCCAGCAGACGGGAGCGGGATTCACCCCTCCACTTT.

This clonotype was recorded a few times. The V gene is TRBV4-1, the J gene TRBJ1-1; 7 nucleotides line up with TRBD1. V gave up 4 bases and J gave up 5 bases; unmatched junction bases: 7. The CDR3 has 14 residues. The germline V gene has CDR1 MGHRA and CDR2 YSYEKL. The CDR3 DNA reads as TGCGCCAGCAGCCCCCAGGGGGTGGGTACTGAAGCTTTCTTT. Translating it yields CASSPQGVGTEAFF.

This clonotype appeared a few times. V is TRBV9 and J is TRBJ1-2; D is undetermined. This CDR3 is 13 amino acids long. The germline V gene has CDR1 SGDLS and CDR2 YYNGEE. V lost 3 bases and J 6 bases, leaving 12 bases between the germline ends. This CDR3 reads CASSASPFDGYTF. CDR3 coding DNA: TGTGCCAGCAGCGCCTCACCATTTGATGGCTACACCTTC.

This clonotype was seen at least ten times. The rearrangement links TRBV5-5 to TRBJ2-3, with D perhaps matching TRBD1 (6 bases). V gave up 6 bases and J gave up 0 bases, with 14 bases separating them. CDR3 length equals 15 residues. Germline-derived CDR1 and CDR2 are SGHKS and YYEKEE (reference sequence). CDR3 amino acids: CASTFPTGSTDTQYF. The DNA for the CDR3 is TGTGCCAGCACCTTCCCGACAGGTAGCACAGATACGCAGTATTTT.

The CDR3 DNA reads as TGTGCCAGCAGCTCGCTAGCGGGGGGCACAGATACGCAGTATTTT. The encoded protein is CASSSLAGGTDTQYF. The chain is built from TRBV11-2 and TRBJ2-3, with 10 nucleotides matching TRBD2. CDR3 length equals 15 residues. J was trimmed by 1 base and V by 4 bases; bases with no gene match: 2. From germline, CDR1 is SGHAT and CDR2 FQNNGV.

The chain joins TRBV18 to TRBJ2-2, with a possible D match to TRBD1 (5 bases). The CDR3 spans 16 residues. Germline V gene lookup returns CDR1 KGHSH and CDR2 LQKENI. Deletions cut 0 bases from V and 5 bases from J, with 13 bases between. The CDR3 loop reads CASSPPVGAETGELFF. CDR3 coding DNA: TGTGCCAGCTCACCACCTGTAGGGGCGGAAACCGGGGAGCTGTTTTTT.

In its sample, this clonotype was seen a few times. The chain uses TRBV27 and TRBJ1-4; unclear D gene. Germline V gene data show CDR1 as MNHEY and CDR2 as SMNVEV (reference sequence). V shed 7 bases and J shed 8 bases, with 14 bases lying between them. The CDR3 consists of 13 residues. CDR3 in DNA: TGTGCCAGCAAGATGGGCAGGTTGGAAAAACTGTTTTTT. Translating it yields CASKMGRLEKLFF.

The V and J genes are TRBV7-2 and TRBJ2-1, with a possible D match to TRBD2 (6 bases). Germline values: CDR1 SGHTA, CDR2 FQGNSA. This CDR3 is 14 amino acids long. Trimming cost V 6 bases and J 15 bases, with 24 bases left between them. The DNA of the CDR3 is TGTGCCAGCAGTTTCACTGGGGACTCCCCCCTCGGGTTCTTC. It specifies CASSFTGDSPLGFF.

This clonotype was detected only a few times. This chain links TRBV12-3 or TRBV12-4 with TRBJ2-7; maybe TRBD1 (5 bases). CDR3 length: 14 amino acids. V lost 2 bases and J 5 bases, leaving 13 bases between the germline ends. This CDR3 is CASSLLAGQNEQYF. CDR3 coding DNA: TGTGCCAGCAGTTTATTGGCAGGGCAGAACGAGCAGTACTTC.

The chain uses TRBV7-9 and TRBJ1-1; D is possibly TRBD1 (6 bases). This CDR3 has 14 residues. The germline CDR1 and CDR2 sequences are SEHNR and FQNEAQ (reference sequence). V shed 3 bases and J shed 4 bases, with 12 bases lying between them. CDR3 residues: CASSFRGEGTEAFF. The CDR3, as DNA: TGTGCCAGCAGCTTCAGGGGAGAGGGCACTGAAGCTTTCTTT. Using reference TRBV7-9 and TRBJ1-1 for the parts outside the CDR3, the full variable domain is DTGVSQNPRHKITKRGQNVTFRCDPISEHNRLYWYRQTLGQGPEFLTYFQNEAQLEKSRLLSDRFSAERPKGSFSTLEIQRTEQGDSAMYLCASSFRGEGTEAFFGQGTRLTVV.

The rearrangement links TRBV15 to TRBJ2-2; D call uncertain. V was trimmed by 1 base and J by 8 bases, leaving 5 bases between them. From germline, CDR1 is LNHNV and CDR2 YYDKDF (reference sequence). The length of the CDR3 is 12 residues. CDR3 sequence: CATSRVAGELFF. The CDR3 DNA is TGTGCCACCAGCAGAGTGGCTGGGGAGCTGTTTTTT.

This clonotype turned up a few times. In nucleotides, the CDR3 is TGTGCCATCAGTGTCTCCGCAGATAACTATGGCTACACCTTC. It yields the protein CAISVSADNYGYTF. The V call is TRBV10-3, the J call TRBJ1-2; D unclear. The CDR3 sequence is 14 residues long. Per germline, CDR1 ENHRY and CDR2 SYGVKD. Trimming removed 4 bases from V and 1 base from J, with 10 bases in between.

The sample holds one count of this clonotype. A read error may be the cause here, since a much bigger clone is one base away. The chain carries TRBV18 and TRBJ2-7; D is possibly TRBD1 (6 bases). The CDR3 is 12 amino acids. Germline-derived CDR1 and CDR2 are KGHSH and LQKENI. V lost 8 bases to trimming and J lost 4 bases, with 12 bases between them. CDR3 loop: CASPKQGYEQYV. The CDR3 DNA reads TGTGCCAGCCCAAAACAGGGTTACGAGCAGTACGTC.

The sample holds many counts of this clonotype. CDR3 nucleotides: TGCAGCGTTTCCTCGGACAGGTTGTGGGAGACCCAGTACTTC. Its translation is CSVSSDRLWETQYF. V and J are TRBV29-1 and TRBJ2-5; 7 bases are a match to TRBD1. The CDR3 extends over 14 amino acids. The V segment lost 5 bases and the J segment 5 bases; nucleotides outside the gene matches: 11. The germline V gene encodes CDR1 SQVTM and CDR2 ANQGSEA.

There are many counts of this clonotype. The genes are TRBV6-5 and TRBJ2-2; possibly TRBD1 for D (5 bases). V lost 6 bases to trimming and J lost 7 bases, with 15 bases between them. CDR1 is MNHEY, CDR2 SVGAGI, per germline. This CDR3 has 14 residues. The CDR3 sequence is CASSQPGHHGELFF. Written as DNA, the CDR3 is TGTGCCAGCAGCCAACCCGGACATCACGGGGAGCTGTTTTTT.

This clonotype was counted at least ten times. V is TRBV5-1 and J is TRBJ2-5; no clear D. Germline CDR1 is SGHRS and CDR2 is YFSETQ. Trimming pared 5 bases from V and 4 bases from J, leaving 12 bases between. The CDR3 covers 13 residues. As DNA, the CDR3 is TGCGCCAGCAGTTTCACTTCGCCAGAGACCCAGTACTTC. Protein sequence: CASSFTSPETQYF.

By share, this clonotype ranks as medium-sized. This chain connects TRBV5-1 to TRBJ2-2; D remains ambiguous. V was cut by 3 bases and J by 7 bases, with 4 bases left in between. Germline lookup yields CDR1 SGHRS and CDR2 YFSETQ. CDR3 length: 11 residues. Written as DNA, the CDR3 is TGCGCCAGCAGCTCGGGCGGGGAGCTGTTTTTT. Translating it yields CASSSGGELFF.